The next 25 T cell receptor beta chains were all read from a single sample in a study of graft-versus-host responses after intestinal transplantation. Using immunoSEQ multiplex PCR, the repertoire was profiled, and TCRdb retains in-frame clones only, with some absent. The sample carries around 100,000 clones, roughly 84% recorded once. These receptors' targets are unknown. The source material was unstimulated CD4+ T cells sorted from spleen or lymph node cells, sampled before intestinal transplant. The receptors shown here come from a human donor who received an intestinal transplant.

The gene calls are TRBV29-1 and TRBJ2-1, with D possibly matching TRBD2 (5 bases). Germline-derived CDR1 and CDR2 are SQVTM and ANQGSEA. The CDR3 extends over 14 amino acids. V was cut by 7 bases and J by 3 bases, with 16 bases left in between. CDR3 nucleotides: TGCAGCGGGCGGGTCGGGCGACACTACAATGAGCAGTTCTTC. Translated: CSGRVGRHYNEQFF.

This clone appeared a few times. The V gene is TRBV5-1, the J gene TRBJ2-5; perhaps D is TRBD1 or TRBD2 (5 bases each). The CDR3 has 15 residues. The V gene's germline CDR1 is SGHRS and CDR2 YFSETQ. Trimming cost V 5 bases and J 2 bases, with 16 bases left between them. CDR3 in DNA: TGCGCCAGCAGTTTCACTAGGGGCCTACAAGAGACCCAGTACTTC. This encodes CASSFTRGLQETQYF.

This clone was recorded only once. V and J are TRBV19 and TRBJ2-2; TRBD2 is a possible D gene (5 bases). Trimming shortened V by 7 bases and J by 1 base, and 7 bases separated the two germline ends. This CDR3 has 13 residues. Germline lookup yields CDR1 LNHDA and CDR2 SQIVND (reference sequence). The CDR3 nucleotides are TGTGCCAGTAATCGGGGGAACACCGGGGAGCTGTTTTTT. It codes for CASNRGNTGELFF.

This rearrangement joins TRBV5-1 to TRBJ1-6, with TRBD1 as a possible D gene (5 bases). CDR3 size: 16 residues. V was pared by 3 bases and J by 3 bases, with 13 bases between. Germline V gene lookup returns CDR1 SGHRS and CDR2 YFSETQ. CDR3 region: CASSSGQGSYNSPLHF. The CDR3 DNA sequence: TGCGCCAGCAGCTCAGGCCAGGGAAGCTATAATTCACCCCTCCACTTT.

This clone was observed a handful of times. The V call is TRBV6-4, the J call TRBJ2-1; 8 bases fit TRBD1. The CDR3 is made up of 13 amino acids. Germline-derived CDR1 and CDR2 are MRHNA and SNTAGT. V was pared by 5 bases and J by 7 bases, with 4 bases of the junction left unmatched. CDR3 in DNA: TGTGCCAGCAGTCAGGGGGCAAAAAATGAGCAGTTCTTC. It encodes CASSQGAKNEQFF.

The rearrangement uses TRBV6-1 and TRBJ2-3; 7 positions agree with TRBD2. The V and J ends lost 5 bases and 3 bases, in that order; junction bases with no gene match: 8. Germline V gene sequence: CDR1 MNHNS, CDR2 SASEGT. The CDR3 spans 15 residues. CDR3 in amino acids: CASSIVSGGTDTQYF. In DNA, the CDR3 is TGTGCCAGCAGTATAGTTTCCGGGGGGACAGATACGCAGTATTTT.

The chain links TRBV19 to TRBJ2-5; no reliable D call. This CDR3 is built from 13 residues. The germline gives CDR1 LNHDA, CDR2 SQIVND (reference sequence). Between the trimmed V and J ends, which lost 3 bases and 4 bases, there was a span of 9 bases. The CDR3: CASSITRTETQYF. The DNA for the CDR3 is TGTGCCAGTAGTATCACACGGACAGAGACCCAGTACTTC.

The J gene is TRBJ2-3, the V gene TRBV4-1; D may be TRBD2 (6 bases). Per germline, CDR1 MGHRA and CDR2 YSYEKL. The CDR3 covers 17 residues. V was pared by 4 bases and J by 8 bases, with 25 bases between. For the CDR3, the DNA is TGCGCCAGCAGCCCATCGGGACTCTGGTCAGAAGAAGGTACGCAGTATTTT. Translation: CASSPSGLWSEEGTQYF.

The rearrangement joins TRBV9 to TRBJ1-6; D uncertain. The V end was cut by 2 bases, the J end by 4 bases, with 4 bases between. The germline V gene encodes CDR1 SGDLS and CDR2 YYNGEE. The CDR3 loop spans 13 amino acids. The CDR3 DNA is TGTGCCAGCAGCGTTGAATATAATTCACCCCTCCACTTT. It encodes CASSVEYNSPLHF.

This chain connects TRBV6-5 to TRBJ1-2, with a tentative D call TRBD1 (5 bases). Deletions cut 5 bases from V and 8 bases from J, with 18 bases between. The CDR3 consists of 14 residues. Germline V gene sequence: CDR1 MNHEY, CDR2 SVGAGI. The CDR3 coding sequence is TGTGCCAGCAGTACGCCGGGGACCTGGGGAGGCTACACCTTC. Translating it yields CASSTPGTWGGYTF.

The rearrangement links TRBV5-4 to TRBJ2-7, with D perhaps given as TRBD1 or TRBD2 (6 bases each). Germline V gene data show CDR1 as SGHNT and CDR2 as YYREEE (reference sequence). The CDR3 loop spans 14 amino acids. V was clipped by 3 bases and J by 0 bases, with 10 bases between them. CDR3 nucleotides: TGTGCCAGCAGCTGGGGGGACACCTCCTACGAGCAGTACTTC. Its protein is CASSWGDTSYEQYF.

The chain combines TRBV5-1 with TRBJ2-7, with 7 bases matching TRBD1. In germline, CDR1 is SGHRS, CDR2 YFSETQ. V lost 4 bases and J lost 0; bases outside the gene matches: 7. The CDR3 loop spans 15 amino acids. The CDR3 DNA reads as TGCGCCAGCAGCGTAACAGGGGCTCGCTCCTACGAGCAGTACTTC. This gives the protein CASSVTGARSYEQYF.

This chain links TRBV19 with TRBJ2-3; D is unclear. V lost 3 bases to trimming and J lost 1 base, with 14 bases between them. The length of the CDR3 is 16 residues. In germline, CDR1 is LNHDA, CDR2 SQIVND (reference sequence). The CDR3 nucleotides read TGTGCCAGTAGTATTATGGGTGGACGCGGCACAGATACGCAGTATTTT. Its translation is CASSIMGGRGTDTQYF.

This clone was detected a few times. V usage is TRBV6-5 and J usage is TRBJ2-7; D gene unclear. With 1 base removed from V and 0 bases from J, the gap between germline ends came to 7 bases. The CDR3 covers 14 residues. Germline loops: CDR1 MNHEY, CDR2 SVGAGI. The CDR3 bases are TGTGCCAGCAGTTACTACAGAGGCTCCTACGAGCAGTACTTC. This gives the protein CASSYYRGSYEQYF.

The chain is built from TRBV5-4 and TRBJ2-1, with TRBD2 matching 10 bases. Germline V gives CDR1 SGHNT, CDR2 YYREEE (reference sequence). V was pared by 0 bases and J by 8 bases, with 5 bases of the junction left unmatched. CDR3 size: 15 residues. The CDR3 region has the DNA TGTGCCAGCAGCTTGGCTTCTAGCGGGAGCTATGAGCAGTTCTTC. Translation gives CASSLASSGSYEQFF.

This chain joins TRBV4-1 and TRBJ2-2; weak D call: TRBD1 (5 bases). V was shortened by 1 base and J by 7 bases, with 13 bases between the two germline ends. This CDR3 is built from 15 residues. From germline, CDR1 is MGHRA and CDR2 YSYEKL. CDR3: CASSQVRVWSGELFF. The CDR3 DNA reads TGCGCCAGCAGCCAAGTCAGGGTTTGGAGCGGGGAGCTGTTTTTT.

The chain joins TRBV6-5 to TRBJ2-5; 9 positions match TRBD2. Germline CDR1 MNHEY, CDR2 SVGAGI. This CDR3 is 14 amino acids long. J was trimmed by 7 bases and V by 6 bases; bases with no gene match: 9. The CDR3 loop is CASSISGGSRTQYF. CDR3 in DNA: TGTGCCAGCAGCATTAGCGGGGGTTCCAGGACCCAGTACTTC.

The chain is built from TRBV19 and TRBJ1-5; TRBD1 agrees at 8 bases. J lost 6 bases, V lost 2 bases, and 12 bases had no gene match. This CDR3 contains 17 residues. Germline-derived CDR1 and CDR2 are LNHDA and SQIVND (reference sequence). DNA of the CDR3: TGTGCCAGTAGTATAATCCCCCGGACAGGGAGTAGTCAGCCCCAGCATTTT. Amino acids: CASSIIPRTGSSQPQHF.

The chain recombines TRBV28 with TRBJ1-2; D unresolved. Trimming left V 4 bases short and J 2 bases short, with 8 bases between. The CDR3 spans 13 residues. CDR1 is MDHEN, CDR2 SYDVKM, per germline. DNA of the CDR3: TGTGCCAGCAGTTCCCCGACGAACTATGGCTACACCTTC. The encoded protein is CASSSPTNYGYTF.

The chain joins TRBV21-1 to TRBJ2-1. TRBV21-1 has pseudogene status. This CDR3 region has 13 residues. DNA of the CDR3: TGTGCCAGCAGCACCAGGAGTTACAATGAGCAGTTCTTC. Amino acids: CASSTRSYNEQFF.

This chain uses TRBV6-6 with TRBJ1-2, with 7 bases that match TRBD1. CDR3 length: 14 amino acids. J lost 8 bases, V lost 4 bases, and 10 bases had no gene match. Germline-derived CDR1 and CDR2 are MNHNY and SVGAGI (reference sequence). CDR3 sequence (DNA): TGTGCCAGCAGTTTGACAGGGCGAGGGGTAGGCTACACCTTC. Amino acid sequence: CASSLTGRGVGYTF.

The V and J genes are TRBV6-1 and TRBJ2-7, with D perhaps matching TRBD1 or TRBD2 (5 bases each). Germline V gives CDR1 MNHNS, CDR2 SASEGT. This CDR3 region has 13 residues. With 8 bases removed from V and 1 base from J, the gap between germline ends came to 12 bases. The CDR3, as DNA: TGTGCCAGCGCAAGAGGGGAGTCCTACGAGCAGTACTTC. Translating it yields CASARGESYEQYF.

This clone came up once. This chain joins TRBV20-1 and TRBJ1-1; D ambiguous. This CDR3 comprises 11 residues. With 3 bases removed from V and 0 bases from J, the gap between germline ends came to 2 bases. CDR1 is DFQATT and CDR2 is SNEGSKA in the germline V gene (reference sequence). The CDR3 sequence is CSASLNTEAFF. CDR3 nucleotide sequence: TGCAGTGCTAGCCTGAACACTGAAGCTTTCTTT.

This clone showed up just a few times. Written as DNA, the CDR3 is TGTGCCAGCAGCCCAAGGTGGGCGAACACCGGGGAGCTGTTTTTT. It specifies CASSPRWANTGELFF. The chain joins TRBV7-9 to TRBJ2-2, with D uncertain. Germline V gives CDR1 SEHNR, CDR2 FQNEAQ (reference sequence). The CDR3 contains 15 residues. V lost 5 bases, J lost 0 bases, and 10 bases lay in between.

This sequence joins TRBV4-1 and TRBJ2-3, with D perhaps TRBD2 (5 bases). V was shortened by 4 bases and J by 0 bases, with 11 bases between the two germline ends. Germline CDR1 and CDR2: MGHRA and YSYEKL. The CDR3 has 15 amino acids. The chain's CDR3 is CASSRGAASTDTQYF. The CDR3 DNA reads TGCGCCAGCAGCCGCGGAGCGGCTAGCACAGATACGCAGTATTTT.